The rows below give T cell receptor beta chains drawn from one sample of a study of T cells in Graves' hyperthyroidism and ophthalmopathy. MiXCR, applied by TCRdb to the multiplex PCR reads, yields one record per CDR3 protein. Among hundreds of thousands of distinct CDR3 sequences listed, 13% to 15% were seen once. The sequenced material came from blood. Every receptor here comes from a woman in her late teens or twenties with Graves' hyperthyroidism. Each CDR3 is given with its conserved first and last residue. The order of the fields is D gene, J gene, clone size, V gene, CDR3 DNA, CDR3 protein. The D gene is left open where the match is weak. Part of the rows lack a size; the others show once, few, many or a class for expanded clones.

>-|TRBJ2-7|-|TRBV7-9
TGTGCCAGCAGCAACCAAGGGTCCTACGAGCAGTACTTC
CASSNQGSYEQYF
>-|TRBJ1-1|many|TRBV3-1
TGTGCCAGCAGCCAAGATTACGGAGGCACTGAAGCTTTCTTT
CASSQDYGGTEAFF
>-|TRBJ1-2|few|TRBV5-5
TGTGCCAGCACGGGCCGGGACTATGGCTACACCTTC
CASTGRDYGYTF
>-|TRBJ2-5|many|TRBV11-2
TGTGCCAGCAGCTTTGCTGCGTACCAAGAGACCCAGTACTTC
CASSFAAYQETQYF
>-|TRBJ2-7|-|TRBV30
TGTGCTTTTACCGACATTTCCTACGAGCAGTACTTC
CAFTDISYEQYF
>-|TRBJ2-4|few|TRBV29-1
TGCAGCGTTGAAGATGACTATACAGCCAAAAACATTCAGTACTTC
CSVEDDYTAKNIQYF
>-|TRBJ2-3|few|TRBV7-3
TGTGCCAGCAGCTTAATTGGGGGTGTGGATACGCAGTATTTT
CASSLIGGVDTQYF
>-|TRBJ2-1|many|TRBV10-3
TGTGCCATCAGTGAAGAGGGCCTGGGGTACAATGAGCAGTTCTTC
CAISEEGLGYNEQFF
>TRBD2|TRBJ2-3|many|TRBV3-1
TGTGCCAGCAGCCAAGAGAGCGGGAGTGACACAGATACGCAGTATTTT
CASSQESGSDTDTQYF
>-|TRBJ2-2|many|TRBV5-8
TGTGCCAGCAGCTTGGCGTACGGGAACGGGGAGCTGTTTTTT
CASSLAYGNGELFF
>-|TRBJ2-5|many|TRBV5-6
TGTGCCAGCAGCTTTCCCCCAGGTACCACGGAGACCCAGTACTTC
CASSFPPGTTETQYF
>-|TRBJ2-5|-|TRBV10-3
TGTGCCATCAGTGACGGTGACAGCCTCCTGGAGACCCAGTACTTC
CAISDGDSLLETQYF
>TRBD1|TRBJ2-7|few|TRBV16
TGTGCCAGCAGCCCAGGAATCCAGGGGGCAGGAGAGCAGTACTTC
CASSPGIQGAGEQYF
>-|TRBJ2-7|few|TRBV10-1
TGCGCCAGCAGTGAGGGGTTCAGGGGTGGCGAGCAGTACTTC
CASSEGFRGGEQYF
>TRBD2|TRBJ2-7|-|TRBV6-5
TGTGCCAGCAGTTACCTGACTAGCGGGAGCCCGTCGCTTCGGGAGCAGTACTTC
CASSYLTSGSPSLREQYF
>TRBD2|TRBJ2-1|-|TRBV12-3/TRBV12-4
TGTGCCAGCAGTTACGGGACTAGCGGGAGCTTCTACAATGAGCAGTTCTTC
CASSYGTSGSFYNEQFF
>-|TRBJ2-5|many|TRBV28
TGTGCCAGCAGTTTAGCACCCGGGCCGGAGACCCAGTACTTC
CASSLAPGPETQYF
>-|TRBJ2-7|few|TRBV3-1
TGTGCCAGCAGCCATAATTCGCCCGCGGGAGAGCAGTACTTC
CASSHNSPAGEQYF
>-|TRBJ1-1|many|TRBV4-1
TGCGCCAGCACCCAAAGGGAGGCGAACACTGAAGCTTTCTTT
CASTQREANTEAFF
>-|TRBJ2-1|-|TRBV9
TGTGCCAGCAGCGAGTATCTGAGGGGCTGGGACAATGAGCAGTTCTTC
CASSEYLRGWDNEQFF
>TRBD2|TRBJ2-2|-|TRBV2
TGTGCCAGCGCCGGTGGGCTAGCGGGATGGGGGTCCGGGGAGCTGTTTTTT
CASAGGLAGWGSGELFF
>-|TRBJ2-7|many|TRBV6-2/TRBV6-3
TGTGCCACCCGGACGGACGACTACGAGCAGTACTTC
CATRTDDYEQYF
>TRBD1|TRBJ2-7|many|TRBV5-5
TGTGCCAGCAGCTTGGAGGGGGCCGAGCAGTACTTC
CASSLEGAEQYF
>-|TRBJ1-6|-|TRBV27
TGTGCCAGCAGTCCGACTTGGAATTCACCCCTCCACTTT
CASSPTWNSPLHF
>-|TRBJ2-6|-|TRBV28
TGTGCCAGCAGTTTCTCAGGTCCCTCTGGGGCCAACGTCCTGACTTTC
CASSFSGPSGANVLTF
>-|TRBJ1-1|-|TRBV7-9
TGTGCCAGCAGCTGGGGGGGGTCTGAAACTGAAGCTTTCTTT
CASSWGGSETEAFF
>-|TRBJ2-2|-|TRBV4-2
TGTGCCAGCAGCCAAGTGGCAGCGAACACCGGGGAGCTGTTTTTT
CASSQVAANTGELFF
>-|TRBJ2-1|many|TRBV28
TGTGCCAGCAGTTCCGCGACTCGGATAAGCGACAATGAGCAGTTCTTC
CASSSATRISDNEQFF
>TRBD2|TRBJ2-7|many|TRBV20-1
TGCAGTGCCGCTCGGCCCACCGGGACTAGCGGGAGCGAGCAGTACTTC
CSAARPTGTSGSEQYF
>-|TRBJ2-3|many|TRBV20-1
TGCAGTGCTAGAGTATATGGGGAGAACACAGATACGCAGTATTTT
CSARVYGENTDTQYF
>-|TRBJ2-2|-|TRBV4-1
TGCGCCAGCAGCCAGGAGGGTGCCCCGAACACCGGGGAGCTGTTTTTT
CASSQEGAPNTGELFF
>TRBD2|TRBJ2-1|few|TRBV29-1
TGCAGCGTTTTACAGAGACTAGCGAGAAATGAGCAGTTCTTC
CSVLQRLARNEQFF
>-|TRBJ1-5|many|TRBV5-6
TGTGCCAGCAGCTTGTACGGGGGGAGCAGCAATCAGCCCCAGCATTTT
CASSLYGGSSNQPQHF
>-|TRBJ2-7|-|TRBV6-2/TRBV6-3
TGTGCCAGCAGTTACGGACTGGCCGCCTACGAGCAGTACTTC
CASSYGLAAYEQYF
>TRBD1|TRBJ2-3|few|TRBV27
TGTGCCAGCAGTTTAGGACAGGGAAGCGTTACGCAGTATTTT
CASSLGQGSVTQYF
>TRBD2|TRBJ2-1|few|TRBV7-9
TGTGCCAGCAGCCAGACTAGCGGGGTCAATGAGCAGTTCTTC
CASSQTSGVNEQFF
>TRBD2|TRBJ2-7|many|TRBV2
TGTGCCAGCAGTGAAGAGGGACTAGACCCCTACGAGCAGTACTTC
CASSEEGLDPYEQYF
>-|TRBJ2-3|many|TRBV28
TGTGCCAGCAAGCCCGCTGGCGCCCCACTTACTAGCACAGATACGCAGTATTTT
CASKPAGAPLTSTDTQYF
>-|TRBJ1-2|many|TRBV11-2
TGTGCCAGCAGCCAAGAGTCTGGCTACACCTTC
CASSQESGYTF
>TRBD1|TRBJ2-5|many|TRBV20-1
TGCAGTGCTAGGCCTAGAGGGGGCGAGACCCAGTACTTC
CSARPRGGETQYF
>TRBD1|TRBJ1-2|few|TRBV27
TGTGCCAGCAGTTCTGCCGGGACAGGAGCCTATGGCTACACCTTC
CASSSAGTGAYGYTF
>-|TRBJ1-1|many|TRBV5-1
TGCGCCAGCAGCTTGGTATCGGGAGACACTGAAGCTTTCTTT
CASSLVSGDTEAFF
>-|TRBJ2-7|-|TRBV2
TGTGCCAGCAGTGTACCCGAACGCGAGCAGTACTTC
CASSVPEREQYF
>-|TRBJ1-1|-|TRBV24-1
TGTGCCACCAGTGGCGGACATGCAGGTACTGAAGCTTTCTTT
CATSGGHAGTEAFF
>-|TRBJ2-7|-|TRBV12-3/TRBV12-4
TGTGCCGGCAGTGTTGATGGGGTCGGAAGCTCCTACGAGCAGTACTTC
CAGSVDGVGSSYEQYF
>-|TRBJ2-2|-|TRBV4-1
TGCGCCAGCAGCCAAGGCGGGACACCGAACACCGGGGAGCTGTTTTTT
CASSQGGTPNTGELFF
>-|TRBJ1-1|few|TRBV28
TGTGCCAGCAGTTCCCTCCGGGTGGAGGCTGAAGCTTTCTTT
CASSSLRVEAEAFF
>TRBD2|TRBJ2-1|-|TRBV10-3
TGTGCCATCAGTCCGGGACTAGCGGGAGAGTTCTTC
CAISPGLAGEFF
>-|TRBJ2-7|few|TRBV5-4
TGTGCCAGCAGTTATAGGGCAGGGGATCCCTACGAGCAGTACTTC
CASSYRAGDPYEQYF
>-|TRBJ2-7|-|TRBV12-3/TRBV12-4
TGTGCCAGCAGAAGGACACCCGCCTACGAGCAGTACTTC
CASRRTPAYEQYF
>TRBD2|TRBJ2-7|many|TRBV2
TGTGCCAGCAGTGAAGGGCTAGCGGCTTCCTACGAGCAGTACTTC
CASSEGLAASYEQYF
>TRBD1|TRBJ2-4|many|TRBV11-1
TGTGCCAGCAGCAAAGGGACAGGGGACATTCAGTACTTC
CASSKGTGDIQYF
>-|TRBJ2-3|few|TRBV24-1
TGTGCCACCAGTGATTTTATGAGGGGAGATACGCAGTATTTT
CATSDFMRGDTQYF
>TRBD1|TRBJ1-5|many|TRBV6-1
TGTGCCAGCAGCGACAGGGGTTTTGGACAGCCCCAGCATTTT
CASSDRGFGQPQHF
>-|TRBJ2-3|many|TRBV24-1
TGTGCCACCAGTGACGGGAAGGCAGATACGCAGTATTTT
CATSDGKADTQYF
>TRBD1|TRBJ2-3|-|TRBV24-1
TGTGCCACCAGCTGGACAGGGGCCACAGATACGCAGTATTTT
CATSWTGATDTQYF
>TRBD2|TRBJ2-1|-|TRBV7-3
TGTGCCAGCAGCTTACGTGGCCCCGGACTAGCGAGCTCCTACAATGAGCAGTTCTTC
CASSLRGPGLASSYNEQFF
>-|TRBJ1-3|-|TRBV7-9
TGTGCCACTTTCCTTACAGGGAGTGGAAACACCATATATTTT
CATFLTGSGNTIYF
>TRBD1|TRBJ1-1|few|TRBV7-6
TGTGCCAGCAGCTTGTGGGGGGGTACGGACAGGCTCGACACTGAAGCTTTCTTT
CASSLWGGTDRLDTEAFF